These 24 T cell receptor beta chains originate from one sample sequenced in a study of T-cell reconstitution after alpha-beta-depleted transplantation in children. Unique molecular identifiers were used in preparing the TCRbeta library. TCRdb re-analysed the PCR reads in MiXCR, keeping a single row per CDR3 protein. The profile shows about 980,000 distinct CDR3 sequences, 25% to 30% of them singletons. Sequencing was performed on PBMCs, mostly from graft donor cells, taken 360 days after TCRalphabeta/CD19-depleted stem cell transplant. The source is a boy less than two years old who had a stem cell transplant for SCID, so the T cells may come from the graft donor.

This chain uses TRBV4-1 with TRBJ2-7, with D possibly TRBD1 on 6 matching bases. V shed 0 bases and J shed 6 bases, with 12 bases lying between them. In germline, CDR1 is MGHRA, CDR2 YSYEKL. The CDR3 totals 14 residues. In DNA form, the CDR3 reads TGCGCCAGCAGCCAAGAAGGGGGTCAATCCGAGCAGTACTTC. Protein product: CASSQEGGQSEQYF.

The rearrangement links TRBV28 to TRBJ2-3, with D tentatively TRBD2 (6 bases). The CDR3 covers 16 residues. Germline V gene lookup returns CDR1 MDHEN and CDR2 SYDVKM. Trimming pared 1 base from V and 0 bases from J, leaving 11 bases between. As DNA, the CDR3 is TGTGCCAGCAGTTTATTTTCCGGGGGAAGCACAGATACGCAGTATTTT. Amino acids: CASSLFSGGSTDTQYF.

V and J are TRBV28 and TRBJ2-3; D ambiguous. V gave up 7 bases and J gave up 0 bases, with 5 bases separating them. Looked up from germline, CDR1 is MDHEN and CDR2 is SYDVKM. This CDR3 is built from 12 residues. CDR3 protein: CASKSSTDTQYF. CDR3 in DNA: TGTGCCAGCAAAAGTAGCACAGATACGCAGTATTTT.

This clonotype was seen more than once but under ten times. The chain links TRBV20-1 to TRBJ2-7; D unclear. Trimming left V 5 bases short and J 3 bases short, with 11 bases between. The germline gives CDR1 DFQATT, CDR2 SNEGSKA (reference sequence). This CDR3 has 12 residues. The CDR3 region has the DNA TGCAGTGCTCTGCTCGGCGACTACGAGCAGTACTTC. This encodes CSALLGDYEQYF.

This clonotype showed up just a few times. The genes are TRBV2 and TRBJ2-3, with 10 bases fitting TRBD2. Germline assignment: CDR1 SNHLY and CDR2 FYNNEI. This CDR3 is 15 amino acids long. V shed 0 bases and J 9 bases; nucleotides not matched to a gene: 6. The CDR3 nucleotides read TGTGCCAGCAGTGAAGCTAGCGGGGGGCGAGGGACGCAGTATTTT. This codes for CASSEASGGRGTQYF.

The gene calls are TRBV20-1 and TRBJ1-3; no clear D. The CDR3 covers 12 residues. Looked up from germline, CDR1 is DFQATT and CDR2 is SNEGSKA (reference sequence). V was clipped by 5 bases and J by 3 bases, with 8 bases between them. The DNA for the CDR3 is TGCAGTGCTCCCTGGGTTGGAAACACCATATATTTT. It specifies CSAPWVGNTIYF.

J is TRBJ1-1 and V is TRBV6-2 or TRBV6-3, with D hard to call. Deletions cut 4 bases from V and 2 bases from J, with 8 bases between. Germline CDR1 MNHEY, CDR2 SVGEGT. The CDR3 runs to 13 residues. This CDR3 reads CASSSLINTEAFF. CDR3 coding DNA: TGTGCCAGCAGTTCCCTCATAAACACTGAAGCTTTCTTT.

This clonotype has just a few counts. The V call is TRBV2, the J call TRBJ2-5; 9 bases fit TRBD2. This CDR3 spans 16 amino acids. V shed 6 bases, J shed 5 bases, and the junction held 13 bases outside the gene matches. Germline V gene lookup returns CDR1 SNHLY and CDR2 FYNNEI. In DNA form, the CDR3 reads TGTGCCAGCAGCACCCTTGGCGGGGGGGCCTTTGAGACCCAGTACTTC. Residues: CASSTLGGGAFETQYF.

The V and J genes are TRBV5-1 and TRBJ2-3; no clear D gene. Germline CDR1 is SGHRS and CDR2 is YFSETQ. V was trimmed by 0 bases and J by 0 bases, leaving 11 bases between them. This CDR3 contains 16 residues. CDR3 loop: CASSLDPGISTDTQYF. CDR3 sequence (DNA): TGCGCCAGCAGCTTGGATCCAGGAATAAGCACAGATACGCAGTATTTT. The full variable domain, completed using reference TRBV5-1 and TRBJ2-3, is KAGVTQTPRYLIKTRGQQVTLSCSPISGHRSVSWYQQTPGQGLQFLFEYFSETQRNKGNFPGRFSGRQFSNSRSEMNVSTLELGDSALYLCASSLDPGISTDTQYFGPGTRLTVL.

This clonotype was seen only a few times. The CDR3 DNA sequence: TGTGCCAGCAGTTTTCTCAGGGCAGCTAATGAAAAACTGTTTTTT. This encodes CASSFLRAANEKLFF. This chain connects TRBV12-3 or TRBV12-4 to TRBJ1-4, with D perhaps TRBD1 (5 bases). CDR3 length equals 15 residues. The V and J ends lost 3 bases and 3 bases respectively, with 11 bases between them.

J is TRBJ2-3 and V is TRBV27, with D possibly TRBD2 on 7 matching bases. The CDR3 spans 16 residues. Germline CDR1 and CDR2: MNHEY and SMNVEV (reference sequence). V was trimmed by 6 bases and J by 4 bases, leaving 20 bases between them. Here the CDR3 DNA reads TGTGCCAGCAGGAGATCGCCGGGGGGCGGTGCAGATACGCAGTATTTT. This gives the protein CASRRSPGGGADTQYF.

This clonotype turned up a few times. V usage is TRBV5-1 and J usage is TRBJ1-4, with D perhaps matching TRBD1 (6 bases). CDR3 length equals 15 residues. Trimming removed 7 bases at V and 7 bases at J, with 20 bases between. Germline V lookup: CDR1 SGHRS, CDR2 YFSETQ. CDR3 loop: CASRGGGLSGEKLFF. CDR3 in DNA: TGCGCCAGCCGAGGAGGGGGGTTGAGTGGTGAAAAACTGTTTTTT. Full variable domain (missing parts from reference TRBV5-1 and TRBJ1-4): KAGVTQTPRYLIKTRGQQVTLSCSPISGHRSVSWYQQTPGQGLQFLFEYFSETQRNKGNFPGRFSGRQFSNSRSEMNVSTLELGDSALYLCASRGGGLSGEKLFFGSGTQLSVL.

This clonotype was found a few times. The V gene is TRBV6-2 or TRBV6-3, the J gene TRBJ2-2; maybe TRBD1 (6 bases). This CDR3 is built from 19 residues. The germline gives CDR1 MNHEY, CDR2 SVGEGT. Trimming stripped 0 bases from V and 3 bases from J, with 20 bases between. In DNA form, the CDR3 reads TGTGCCAGCAGTTACTCGATCCCACAGGGCGAAGGTGACACCGGGGAGCTGTTTTTT. It translates to CASSYSIPQGEGDTGELFF.

This chain joins TRBV4-3 and TRBJ2-3, with TRBD2 matching 10 bases. Germline V CDR1 and CDR2: LGHNA, YSLEER. V shed 1 base, J shed 0 bases, and the junction held 7 bases outside the gene matches. This CDR3 spans 18 amino acids. The CDR3, as DNA: TGCGCCAGCAGCCAAGGGGTAGCGGGGGGCACTAGCACAGATACGCAGTATTTT. This codes for CASSQGVAGGTSTDTQYF.

This clonotype came up a few times. The V and J genes are TRBV5-6 and TRBJ2-3; D uncertain. Germline V gene sequence: CDR1 SGHDT, CDR2 YYEEEE. V was trimmed by 1 base and J by 6 bases, leaving 9 bases between them. The CDR3 runs 13 residues. The CDR3 is CASSLSLVDTQYF. DNA of the CDR3: TGTGCCAGCAGCTTGTCGTTGGTGGATACGCAGTATTTT. Drawing the rest from reference TRBV5-6 and TRBJ2-3, the complete variable domain is DAGVTQSPTHLIKTRGQQVTLRCSPKSGHDTVSWYQQALGQGPQFIFQYYEEEERQRGNFPDRFSGHQFPNYSSELNVNALLLGDSALYLCASSLSLVDTQYFGPGTRLTVL.

The rearrangement uses TRBV3-1 and TRBJ2-1; D remains unclear. Germline loops: CDR1 LGHDT, CDR2 YNNKEL (reference sequence). With 0 bases removed from V and 10 bases from J, the gap between germline ends came to 10 bases. This CDR3 comprises 13 residues. The CDR3 region is CASSQDVVREQFF. The CDR3 nucleotides are TGTGCCAGCAGCCAAGACGTCGTGCGGGAGCAGTTCTTC.

The table lists this clonotype with a few counts. The V gene is TRBV5-1, the J gene TRBJ2-3; no reliable D call. CDR1 SGHRS and CDR2 YFSETQ come from the germline V gene. Trimming pared 0 bases from V and 4 bases from J, leaving 6 bases between. CDR3 length: 13 residues. CDR3 residues: CASSLANADTQYF. CDR3 bases: TGCGCCAGCAGCTTGGCCAACGCAGATACGCAGTATTTT. Drawing the rest from reference TRBV5-1 and TRBJ2-3, the complete variable domain is KAGVTQTPRYLIKTRGQQVTLSCSPISGHRSVSWYQQTPGQGLQFLFEYFSETQRNKGNFPGRFSGRQFSNSRSEMNVSTLELGDSALYLCASSLANADTQYFGPGTRLTVL.

The chain recombines TRBV7-3 with TRBJ2-5; either TRBD1 or TRBD2 may fit D (6 bases each). Per the germline V gene, CDR1 is SGHTA and CDR2 is FQGTGA. This CDR3 spans 16 amino acids. Trimming took off 5 bases at V and 0 bases at J, with 16 bases between the two ends. The CDR3 loop is CASSPRGLPYQETQYF. CDR3 in DNA: TGTGCCAGCAGCCCCCGGGGGCTTCCGTACCAAGAGACCCAGTACTTC.

This clonotype was observed a single time. This chain joins TRBV28 and TRBJ2-7; D possibly corresponds to TRBD1 (7 bases). Trimming left V 5 bases short and J 3 bases short, with 17 bases between. This CDR3 has 15 amino acids. Germline V gives CDR1 MDHEN, CDR2 SYDVKM. The chain's CDR3 is CASSPYRGGGYEQYF. Here the CDR3 DNA reads TGTGCCAGCAGTCCATACAGGGGAGGAGGCTACGAGCAGTACTTC. The full variable domain, with the rest looked up from reference TRBV28 and TRBJ2-7, is DVKVTQSSRYLVKRTGEKVFLECVQDMDHENMFWYRQDPGLGLRLIYFSYDVKMKEKGDIPEGYSVSREKKERFSLILESASTNQTSMYLCASSPYRGGGYEQYFGPGTRLTVT.

There are a few counts of this clonotype. The rearrangement links TRBV4-1 to TRBJ1-1; D is unclear. V was trimmed by 0 bases and J by 4 bases, leaving 12 bases between them. CDR3 size: 15 residues. CDR1 MGHRA and CDR2 YSYEKL come from the germline V gene. The CDR3 DNA is TGCGCCAGCAGCCAAGAGGAGGGCCTCGCCACTGAAGCTTTCTTT. Amino acids: CASSQEEGLATEAFF.

Ten or more counts support this clonotype. This chain links TRBV29-1 with TRBJ2-3; D not resolved. CDR3 length: 14 residues. Looked up from germline, CDR1 is SQVTM and CDR2 is ANQGSEA. V shed 4 bases and J shed 4 bases, with 15 bases lying between them. The CDR3 sequence: CSVVWGPSADTQYF. In DNA, the CDR3 is TGCAGCGTTGTATGGGGTCCGTCGGCAGATACGCAGTATTTT.

This clonotype has more than one count but fewer than ten. V and J are TRBV15 and TRBJ1-6; D call uncertain. V was trimmed by 1 base and J by 9 bases, leaving 10 bases between them. Per the germline V gene, CDR1 is LNHNV and CDR2 is YYDKDF (reference sequence). The CDR3 consists of 14 residues. The CDR3 sequence is CATSRAGRGSPLHF. The CDR3 bases are TGTGCCACCAGCAGAGCAGGTCGAGGTTCACCCCTCCACTTT.

This clonotype has more than one count but fewer than ten. V and J are TRBV4-1 and TRBJ2-1; D possibly corresponds to TRBD1 (6 bases). V gave up 0 bases and J gave up 4 bases, with 16 bases separating them. Per the germline V gene, CDR1 is MGHRA and CDR2 is YSYEKL. This CDR3 comprises 17 residues. The CDR3 is CASSQERNRALYNEQFF. The DNA of the CDR3 is TGCGCCAGCAGCCAAGAGAGGAACAGGGCCCTTTACAATGAGCAGTTCTTC.

CDR3 loop: CASSVPSVLDEQFF. In DNA form, the CDR3 reads TGTGCCAGCAGTGTTCCCAGCGTTTTAGATGAGCAGTTCTTC. The rearrangement links TRBV2 to TRBJ2-1; D gene ambiguous. The CDR3 is 14 amino acids. The V gene's germline CDR1 is SNHLY and CDR2 FYNNEI. V lost 4 bases and J lost 8, with 15 bases in between.